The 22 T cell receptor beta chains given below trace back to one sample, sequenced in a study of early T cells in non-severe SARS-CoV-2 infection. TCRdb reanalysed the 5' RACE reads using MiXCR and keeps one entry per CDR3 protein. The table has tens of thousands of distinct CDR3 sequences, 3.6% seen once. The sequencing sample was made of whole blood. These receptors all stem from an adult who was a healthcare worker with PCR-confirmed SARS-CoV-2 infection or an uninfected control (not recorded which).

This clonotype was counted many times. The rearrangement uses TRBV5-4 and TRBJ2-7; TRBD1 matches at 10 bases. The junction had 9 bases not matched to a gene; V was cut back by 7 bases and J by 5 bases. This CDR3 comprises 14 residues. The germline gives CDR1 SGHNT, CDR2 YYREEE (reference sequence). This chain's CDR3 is CASGNRQGANEQYF. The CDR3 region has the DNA TGTGCCAGCGGAAATCGACAGGGGGCGAACGAGCAGTACTTC.

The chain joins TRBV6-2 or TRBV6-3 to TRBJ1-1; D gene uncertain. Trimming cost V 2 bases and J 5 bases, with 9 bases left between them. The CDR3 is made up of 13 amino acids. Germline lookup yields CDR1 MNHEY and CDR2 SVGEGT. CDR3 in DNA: TGTGCCAGCAGTTACCTTGTCAGAACTGAAGCTTTCTTT. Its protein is CASSYLVRTEAFF.

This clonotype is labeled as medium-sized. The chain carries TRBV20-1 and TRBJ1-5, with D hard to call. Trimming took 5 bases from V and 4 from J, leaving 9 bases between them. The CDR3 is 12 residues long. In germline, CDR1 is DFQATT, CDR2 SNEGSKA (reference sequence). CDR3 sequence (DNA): TGCAGTGCTGAATGGGGAAATCAGCCCCAGCATTTT. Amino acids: CSAEWGNQPQHF.

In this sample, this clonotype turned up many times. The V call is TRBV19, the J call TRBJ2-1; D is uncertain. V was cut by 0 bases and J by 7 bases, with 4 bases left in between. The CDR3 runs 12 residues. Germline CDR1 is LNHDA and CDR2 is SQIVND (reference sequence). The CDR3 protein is CASSIDLNEQFF. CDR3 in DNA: TGTGCCAGTAGTATAGATTTGAATGAGCAGTTCTTC.

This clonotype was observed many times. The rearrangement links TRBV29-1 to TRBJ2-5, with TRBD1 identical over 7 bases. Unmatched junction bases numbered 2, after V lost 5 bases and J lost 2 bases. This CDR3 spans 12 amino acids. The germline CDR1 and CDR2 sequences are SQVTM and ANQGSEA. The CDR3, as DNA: TGCAGCGTTTACAGGGGACAAGAGACCCAGTACTTC. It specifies CSVYRGQETQYF. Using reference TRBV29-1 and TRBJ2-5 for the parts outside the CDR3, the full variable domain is SAVISQKPSRDICQRGTSLTIQCQVDSQVTMMFWYRQQPGQSLTLIATANQGSEATYESGFVIDKFPISRPNLTFSTLTVSNMSPEDSSIYLCSVYRGQETQYFGPGTRLLVL.

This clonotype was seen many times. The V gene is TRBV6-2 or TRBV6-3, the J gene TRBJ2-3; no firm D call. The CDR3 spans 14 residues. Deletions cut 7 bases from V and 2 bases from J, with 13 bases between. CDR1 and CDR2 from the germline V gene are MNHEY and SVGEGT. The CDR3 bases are TGTGCCAGCACCAAGTGGCTCTCCACAGATACGCAGTATTTT. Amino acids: CASTKWLSTDTQYF.

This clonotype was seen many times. CDR3 coding DNA: TGTGCCAGTAGTATCGGGGGGACGTTCTCTGGGGCCAACGTCCTGACTTTC. Amino acids: CASSIGGTFSGANVLTF. The chain uses TRBV19 and TRBJ2-6; 7 positions match TRBD2. V dropped 3 bases and J dropped 0; count of bases not matched to a gene: 5. Germline assignment: CDR1 LNHDA and CDR2 SQIVND (reference sequence). The CDR3 totals 17 residues.

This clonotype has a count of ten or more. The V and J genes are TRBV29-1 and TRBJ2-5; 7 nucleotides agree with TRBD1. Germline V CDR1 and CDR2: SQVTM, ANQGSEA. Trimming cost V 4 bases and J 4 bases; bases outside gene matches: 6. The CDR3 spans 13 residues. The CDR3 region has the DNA TGCAGCGTTGGAACAGGGGCCGCAGAGACCCAGTACTTC. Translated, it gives CSVGTGAAETQYF.

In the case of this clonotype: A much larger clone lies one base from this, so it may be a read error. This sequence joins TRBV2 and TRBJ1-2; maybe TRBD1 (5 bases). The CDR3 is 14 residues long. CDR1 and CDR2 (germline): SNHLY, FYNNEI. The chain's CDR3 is CASSEAVGTYGYTF. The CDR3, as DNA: TGTGCCAGCAGCGAAGCTGTAGGGACCTATGGCTACACCTTC.

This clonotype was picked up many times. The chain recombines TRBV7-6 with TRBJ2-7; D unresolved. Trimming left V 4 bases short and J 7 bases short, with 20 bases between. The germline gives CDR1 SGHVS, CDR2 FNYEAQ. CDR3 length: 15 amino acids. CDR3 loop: CASSSELLDLREQYF. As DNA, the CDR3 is TGTGCCAGCAGCTCAGAGCTCCTCGACCTTCGGGAGCAGTACTTC.

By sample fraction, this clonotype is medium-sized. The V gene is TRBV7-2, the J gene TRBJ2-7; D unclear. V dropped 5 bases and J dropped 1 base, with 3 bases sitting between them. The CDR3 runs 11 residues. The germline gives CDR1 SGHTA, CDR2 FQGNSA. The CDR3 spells CASSASYEQYF. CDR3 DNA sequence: TGTGCCAGCAGCGCGTCCTACGAGCAGTACTTC.

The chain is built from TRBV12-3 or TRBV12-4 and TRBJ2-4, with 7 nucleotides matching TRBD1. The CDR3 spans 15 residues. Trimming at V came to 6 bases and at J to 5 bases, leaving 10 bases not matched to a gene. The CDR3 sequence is CASRRNPGQQNIQYF. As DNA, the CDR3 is TGTGCCAGCAGAAGAAACCCGGGACAGCAAAACATTCAGTACTTC.

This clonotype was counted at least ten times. The CDR3 reads CASSLDGREGQPQHF. In DNA form, the CDR3 reads TGTGCCAGCAGCTTAGACGGCAGGGAGGGTCAGCCCCAGCATTTT. The chain combines TRBV7-9 with TRBJ1-5, with D maybe TRBD1 (5 bases). The CDR3 is made up of 15 amino acids. Germline loops: CDR1 SEHNR, CDR2 FQNEAQ (reference sequence). V was trimmed by 1 base and J by 6 bases, leaving 13 bases between them. The full variable domain, rest sourced from reference TRBV7-9 and TRBJ1-5, is DTGVSQNPRHKITKRGQNVTFRCDPISEHNRLYWYRQTLGQGPEFLTYFQNEAQLEKSRLLSDRFSAERPKGSFSTLEIQRTEQGDSAMYLCASSLDGREGQPQHFGDGTRLSIL.

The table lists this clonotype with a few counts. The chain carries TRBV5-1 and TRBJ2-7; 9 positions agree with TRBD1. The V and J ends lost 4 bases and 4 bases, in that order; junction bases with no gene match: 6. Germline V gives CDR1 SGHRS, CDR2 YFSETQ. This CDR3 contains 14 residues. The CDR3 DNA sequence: TGCGCCAGCAGCCCCGGGACAGGGAGATACGAGCAGTACTTC. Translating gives CASSPGTGRYEQYF.

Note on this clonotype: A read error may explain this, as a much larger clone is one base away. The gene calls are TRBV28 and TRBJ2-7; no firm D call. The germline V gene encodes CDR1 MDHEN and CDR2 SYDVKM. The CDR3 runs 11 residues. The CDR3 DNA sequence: TGTGCCAGCGCCCGAGGTTACGAGCGGTACTTC. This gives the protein CASARGYERYF. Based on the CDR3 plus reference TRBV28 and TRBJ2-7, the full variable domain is DVKVTQSSRYLVKRTGEKVFLECVQDMDHENMFWYRQDPGLGLRLIYFSYDVKMKEKGDIPEGYSVSREKKERFSLILESASTNQTSMYLCASARGYERYFGPGTRLTVT.

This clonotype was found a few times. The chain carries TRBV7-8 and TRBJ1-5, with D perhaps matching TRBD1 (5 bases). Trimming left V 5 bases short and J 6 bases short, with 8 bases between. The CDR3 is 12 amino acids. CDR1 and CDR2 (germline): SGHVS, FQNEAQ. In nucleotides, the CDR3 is TGTGCCAGCAGCCTCAGGGTTCAGCCCCAGCATTTT. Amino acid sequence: CASSLRVQPQHF. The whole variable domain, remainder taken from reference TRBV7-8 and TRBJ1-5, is GAGVSQSPRYKVAKRGQDVALRCDPISGHVSLFWYQQALGQGPEFLTYFQNEAQLDKSGLPSDRFFAERPEGSVSTLKIQRTQQEDSAVYLCASSLRVQPQHFGDGTRLSIL.

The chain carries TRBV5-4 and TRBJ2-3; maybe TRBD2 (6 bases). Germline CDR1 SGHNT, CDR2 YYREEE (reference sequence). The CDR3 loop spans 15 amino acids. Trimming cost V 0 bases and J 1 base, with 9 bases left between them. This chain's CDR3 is CASSLAGVGTDTQYF. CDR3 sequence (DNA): TGTGCCAGCAGCTTGGCGGGAGTGGGCACAGATACGCAGTATTTT.

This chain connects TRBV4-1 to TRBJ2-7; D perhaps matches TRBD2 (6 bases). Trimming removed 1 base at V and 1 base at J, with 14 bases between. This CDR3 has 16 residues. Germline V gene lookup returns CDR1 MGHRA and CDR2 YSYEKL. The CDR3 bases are TGCGCCAGCAGCCAAGCCACCGGGACTCCTTCCTACGAGCAGTACTTC. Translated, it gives CASSQATGTPSYEQYF.

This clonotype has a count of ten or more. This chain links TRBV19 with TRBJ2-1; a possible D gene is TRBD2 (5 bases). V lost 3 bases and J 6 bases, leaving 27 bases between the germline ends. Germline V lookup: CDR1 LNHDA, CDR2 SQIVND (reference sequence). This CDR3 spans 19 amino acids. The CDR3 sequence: CASSITLAATGNKGNEQFF. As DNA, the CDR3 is TGTGCCAGTAGTATCACCCTGGCGGCTACGGGGAACAAGGGCAATGAGCAGTTCTTC. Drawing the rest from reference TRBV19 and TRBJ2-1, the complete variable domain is DGGITQSPKYLFRKEGQNVTLSCEQNLNHDAMYWYRQDPGQGLRLIYYSQIVNDFQKGDIAEGYSVSREKKESFPLTVTSAQKNPTAFYLCASSITLAATGNKGNEQFFGPGTRLTVL.

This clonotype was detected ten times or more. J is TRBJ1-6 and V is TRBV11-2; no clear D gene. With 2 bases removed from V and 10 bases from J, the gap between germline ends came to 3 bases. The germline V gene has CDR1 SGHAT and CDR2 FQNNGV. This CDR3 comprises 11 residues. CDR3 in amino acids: CASSLNSPLHF. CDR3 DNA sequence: TGTGCCAGCAGCTTAAACTCACCCCTCCACTTT. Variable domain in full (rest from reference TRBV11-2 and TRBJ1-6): EAGVAQSPRYKIIEKRQSVAFWCNPISGHATLYWYQQILGQGPKLLIQFQNNGVVDDSQLPKDRFSAERLKGVDSTLKIQPAKLEDSAVYLCASSLNSPLHFGNGTRLTVT.

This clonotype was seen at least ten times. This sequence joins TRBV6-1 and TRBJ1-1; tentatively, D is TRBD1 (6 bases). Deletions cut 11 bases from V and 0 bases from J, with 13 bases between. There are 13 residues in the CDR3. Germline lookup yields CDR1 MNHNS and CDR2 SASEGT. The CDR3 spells CASRGTLNTEAFF. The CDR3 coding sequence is TGTGCCTCGAGGGGGACCCTGAACACTGAAGCTTTCTTT.

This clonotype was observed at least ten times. The DNA for the CDR3 is TGTGCCAGCAATTACGACGGGAACTCCTACGAGCAGTACTTC. It yields the protein CASNYDGNSYEQYF. This chain links TRBV12-3 or TRBV12-4 with TRBJ2-7; a possible D gene is TRBD2 (5 bases). V was shortened by 7 bases and J by 0 bases, with 13 bases between the two germline ends. CDR3 size: 14 residues.